A single sample gave rise to the 10 T cell receptor beta chains below, sequenced in a study of cytomegalovirus exposure and HLA in healthy donors (dated by TCRdb to about 2017). The library was built by means of the immunoSEQ multiplex PCR assay. For the multiplex PCR, a mixture combining 60 forward primers for TCR Vbeta segments and 13 reverse primers for TCR Jbeta segments was used. Here the immuneACCESS table is served through TCRdb, limited to in-frame sequences with V and J called. Missing clones are a known gap in these copies; in checked studies unresolved V genes cover under half, and the rest lacks a known reason. Counted in this sample were about 120,000 clones; about 80% of them appeared once. The ten most abundant clones make up less than 3% of the sample. Sequencing input: PBMCs. These receptors were collected from a woman aged 40-49 years in good health and CMV-seropositive.

J is TRBJ1-2 and V is TRBV5-6; 9 bases are a match to TRBD1. V lost 4 bases, J lost 4 bases, and 8 bases stayed unmatched. This CDR3 has 15 amino acids. Germline CDR1 reads SGHDT; CDR2 reads YYEEEE. The chain's CDR3 is CASSLRTGAFYGYTF. For the CDR3, the DNA is TGTGCCAGCAGCCTCCGGACAGGGGCTTTCTATGGCTACACCTTC.

This clone was detected a few times. The chain employs TRBV5-6 and TRBJ1-4, with 11 bases lining up with TRBD1. Trimming removed 2 bases from V and 8 bases from J; junction bases left unmatched: 8. Germline V CDR1 and CDR2: SGHDT, YYEEEE. The CDR3 sequence is 16 residues long. CDR3 DNA: TGTGCCAGCAGCTTCCCTGGGACAGGGGGGTACGAAAAACTGTTTTTT. It yields the protein CASSFPGTGGYEKLFF.

The CDR3: CASSSGRASEGQFF. CDR3 sequence (DNA): TGTGCCAGCAGCTCCGGGAGGGCCTCGGAGGGGCAGTTCTTC. The V gene is TRBV5-4, the J gene TRBJ2-1, with 8 bases fitting TRBD2. Germline CDR1 reads SGHNT; CDR2 reads YYREEE (reference sequence). J gave up 12 bases and V 3 bases, and 11 bases lay outside the gene matches. The CDR3 length is 14 residues.

The sample holds one count of this clone. The V gene is TRBV15, the J gene TRBJ1-4; 8 bases fit TRBD1. J was trimmed by 4 bases and V by 1 base; bases with no gene match: 8. The CDR3 extends over 17 amino acids. Germline V gene sequence: CDR1 LNHNV, CDR2 YYDKDF (reference sequence). For the CDR3, the DNA is TGTGCCACCAGCAGAGGGCAGGGGGCTGGGGTTAATGAAAAACTGTTTTTT. Protein: CATSRGQGAGVNEKLFF.

The rearrangement joins TRBV9 to TRBJ2-2; a weak D match, TRBD1 (5 bases). The ends were cut back, 1 base at V and 3 bases at J, with 10 bases in the middle. The CDR3 sequence is 15 residues long. Germline assignment: CDR1 SGDLS and CDR2 YYNGEE. The CDR3 DNA follows: TGTGCCAGCAGCGTACAGGGTACCGACACCGGGGAGCTGTTTTTT. Encoded protein: CASSVQGTDTGELFF.

The chain recombines TRBV6-5 with TRBJ2-5, with 13 nucleotides matching TRBD2. The V gene's germline CDR1 is MNHEY and CDR2 SVGAGI. The J segment lost 5 bases and the V segment lost 0 bases, leaving 3 bases of the junction unmatched. This CDR3 comprises 16 residues. The CDR3 DNA sequence: TGTGCCAGCAGTTACTCTCCGACTAGCGGGAGGGAGACCCAGTACTTC. This codes for CASSYSPTSGRETQYF.

This clone was found once. The chain uses TRBV10-3 and TRBJ2-5; maybe TRBD1 (6 bases). The CDR3 has 15 residues. The V end lost 0 bases, the J end lost 7 bases, and 15 bases lay between the germline ends. Germline V gives CDR1 ENHRY, CDR2 SYGVKD. The chain's CDR3 is CAISESVGTQGTQYF. Here the CDR3 DNA reads TGTGCCATCAGTGAGTCAGTAGGGACACAGGGGACCCAGTACTTC.

This chain joins TRBV18 and TRBJ1-5; no clear D gene. V gave up 2 bases and J gave up 0 bases, with 11 bases separating them. CDR1 KGHSH and CDR2 LQKENI come from the germline V gene. This CDR3 has 16 amino acids. Here the CDR3 reads CASSPEGWGSNQPQHF. The CDR3 DNA sequence: TGTGCCAGCTCACCAGAGGGTTGGGGTAGCAATCAGCCCCAGCATTTT. The entire variable domain, with the rest obtained from reference TRBV18 and TRBJ1-5, is as follows: NAGVMQNPRHLVRRRGQEARLRCSPMKGHSHVYWYRQLPEEGLKFMVYLQKENIIDESGMPKERFSAEFPKEGPSILRIQQVVRGDSAAYFCASSPEGWGSNQPQHFGDGTRLSIL.

The chain has TRBV9 and TRBJ2-2; possible D gene TRBD2, 5 bases. This CDR3 has 16 amino acids. Germline assignment: CDR1 SGDLS and CDR2 YYNGEE. Trimming pared 4 bases from V and 0 bases from J, leaving 13 bases between. CDR3 DNA sequence: TGTGCCAGCAGCACTTACGGGATTACGAACACCGGGGAGCTGTTTTTT. Protein product: CASSTYGITNTGELFF.

The rearrangement links TRBV7-2 to TRBJ2-7; 7 bases map to TRBD1. The length of the CDR3 is 14 residues. CDR1 and CDR2 from the germline V gene are SGHTA and FQGNSA. The junction had 5 bases not matched to a gene; V was cut back by 5 bases and J by 1 base. Here the CDR3 DNA reads TGTGCCAGCAGCCTGTCGACAGGGTCCTACGAGCAGTACTTC. Protein sequence: CASSLSTGSYEQYF. The full variable domain, completed using reference TRBV7-2 and TRBJ2-7, is GAGVSQSPSNKVTEKGKDVELRCDPISGHTALYWYRQSLGQGLEFLIYFQGNSAPDKSGLPSDRFSAERTGGSVSTLTIQRTQQEDSAVYLCASSLSTGSYEQYFGPGTRLTVT.